The 27 T cell receptor beta chains listed next were all sequenced from one sample in a study of blood T cell repertoires in COVID-19. Here immunoSEQ multiplex PCR was the method, and the copy in TCRdb shows in-frame clones only, minus some. Of about 300,000 clones listed, 90% to 95% are singletons. The specimen was peripheral blood. These receptors were taken from a woman under 40 with COVID-19, enrolled during active disease.

V and J are TRBV19 and TRBJ1-6; D is ambiguous. V was pared by 5 bases and J by 8 bases, with 16 bases between. The CDR3 has 15 residues. Germline V CDR1 and CDR2: LNHDA, SQIVND (reference sequence). CDR3 loop: CASSAATRGDSPLHF. DNA for the CDR3: TGTGCCAGTAGTGCCGCCACCCGGGGAGATTCACCCCTCCACTTT.

The V gene is TRBV2, the J gene TRBJ1-1; D remains unclear. The germline gives CDR1 SNHLY, CDR2 FYNNEI. This CDR3 spans 14 amino acids. Trimming removed 6 bases from V and 1 base from J, with 12 bases in between. Here the CDR3 DNA reads TGTGCCAGCAGCAGAGGGCCGACGAACACTGAAGCTTTCTTT. The encoded protein is CASSRGPTNTEAFF. The whole variable domain, filled in from reference TRBV2 and TRBJ1-1, reads EPEVTQTPSHQVTQMGQEVILRCVPISNHLYFYWYRQILGQKVEFLVSFYNNEISEKSEIFDDQFSVERPDGSNFTLKIRSTKLEDSAMYFCASSRGPTNTEAFFGQGTRLTVV.

This chain connects TRBV27 to TRBJ2-2, with D maybe TRBD1 (5 bases). This CDR3 is 15 amino acids long. Deletions cut 6 bases from V and 0 bases from J, with 11 bases between. Looked up from germline, CDR1 is MNHEY and CDR2 is SMNVEV (reference sequence). The DNA for the CDR3 is TGTGCCAGCAGAGGGGCCGGAGCGAACACCGGGGAGCTGTTTTTT. This sequence encodes CASRGAGANTGELFF.

This rearrangement joins TRBV27 to TRBJ1-1; 11 bases fit TRBD1. V was clipped by 7 bases and J by 7 bases; unmatched bases: 5. The germline V gene encodes CDR1 MNHEY and CDR2 SMNVEV (reference sequence). The CDR3 is made up of 13 amino acids. In DNA form, the CDR3 reads TGTGCCAGCACCCCGGGACAGGGGGATGAAGCTTTCTTT. Translation: CASTPGQGDEAFF.

The sample holds one count of this clone. This chain uses TRBV5-1 with TRBJ2-5; D unclear. Germline CDR1 reads SGHRS; CDR2 reads YFSETQ. The V end was cut by 4 bases, the J end by 5 bases, with 15 bases between. The CDR3 runs to 14 residues. The CDR3 coding sequence is TGCGCCAGCAGCCCCGCCTATCGTGCGGAGACCCAGTACTTC. Translated, it gives CASSPAYRAETQYF.

This sequence joins TRBV29-1 and TRBJ2-7, with D possibly TRBD1 on 6 matching bases. The V end lost 5 bases, the J end lost 1 base, and 9 bases lay between the germline ends. CDR3 length: 12 residues. Germline CDR1 SQVTM, CDR2 ANQGSEA. The CDR3 bases are TGCAGCGTTCTCGGACAGTCCTACGAGCAGTACTTC. This sequence encodes CSVLGQSYEQYF.

This clone was counted a single time. Written as DNA, the CDR3 is TGTGCCAGCCTCGGGAGGTACAATGAGCAGTTCTTC. Protein sequence: CASLGRYNEQFF. The chain employs TRBV6-5 and TRBJ2-1; 7 nucleotides line up with TRBD2. V was clipped by 8 bases and J by 4 bases; unmatched bases: 2. This CDR3 contains 12 residues. CDR1 is MNHEY, CDR2 SVGAGI, per germline.

V usage is TRBV9 and J usage is TRBJ2-2; TRBD2 aligns across 7 bases. Germline V gives CDR1 SGDLS, CDR2 YYNGEE. V lost 0 bases, J lost 4 bases, and 3 bases stayed unmatched. The CDR3 covers 15 residues. CDR3 coding DNA: TGTGCCAGCAGCGTAGGGGCGGGGGTCACCGGGGAGCTGTTTTTT. Translating it yields CASSVGAGVTGELFF.

This rearrangement joins TRBV19 to TRBJ1-1; 9 positions match TRBD1. Trimming cost V 3 bases and J 8 bases; bases outside gene matches: 7. The CDR3 loop spans 14 amino acids. Germline V lookup: CDR1 LNHDA, CDR2 SQIVND (reference sequence). The CDR3 loop reads CASSIEGTGNEAFF. The DNA of the CDR3 is TGTGCCAGTAGTATTGAAGGGACAGGGAACGAAGCTTTCTTT.

This clone was picked up one time. V is TRBV28 and J is TRBJ1-1; D is possibly TRBD1 (5 bases). V lost 7 bases and J lost 4, with 16 bases in between. This CDR3 contains 14 residues. Germline-derived CDR1 and CDR2 are MDHEN and SYDVKM. In DNA, the CDR3 is TGTGCCAGCACCCTAGGGGCCCCAGGCACTGAAGCTTTCTTT. Translating gives CASTLGAPGTEAFF.

The J gene is TRBJ2-1, the V gene TRBV3-1 (or the pseudogene TRBV3-2); 7 bases are shared with TRBD1. In germline, CDR1 is LGHDT, CDR2 YNNKEL (reference sequence). The CDR3 covers 15 residues. The V and J ends lost 3 bases and 2 bases, in that order; junction bases with no gene match: 4. The CDR3 here is CASSHYRGPYNEQFF. The DNA of the CDR3 is TGTGCCAGCAGCCACTACAGGGGACCCTACAATGAGCAGTTCTTC.

V usage is TRBV12-3 or TRBV12-4 and J usage is TRBJ1-3, with TRBD1 matching 7 bases. V shed 10 bases and J 0 bases; nucleotides not matched to a gene: 3. This CDR3 contains 13 residues. CDR3 in DNA: TGTGCCACACAGGGGAACTCTGGAAACACCATATATTTT. Translation: CATQGNSGNTIYF.

V gene TRBV13 combines with J gene TRBJ2-7; D gene unclear. Trimming left V 3 bases short and J 0 bases short, with 12 bases between. The CDR3 totals 15 residues. Germline CDR1 is PRHDT and CDR2 is FYEKMQ (reference sequence). The CDR3: CASSLGLTISYEQYF. The CDR3 coding sequence is TGTGCCAGCAGCTTGGGCCTTACGATCTCCTACGAGCAGTACTTC.

The chain couples TRBV5-5 to TRBJ2-7; D not resolved. Trimming left V 1 base short and J 5 bases short, with 10 bases between. Looked up from germline, CDR1 is SGHKS and CDR2 is YYEKEE (reference sequence). The CDR3 is made up of 13 amino acids. This CDR3 is CASSLLQSDEQYF. For the CDR3, the DNA is TGTGCCAGCAGCTTGCTACAGAGTGACGAGCAGTACTTC.

The chain joins TRBV7-2 to TRBJ2-7; D possibly corresponds to TRBD2 (6 bases). V lost 4 bases and J 0 bases, leaving 13 bases between the germline ends. The CDR3 extends over 15 amino acids. CDR1 and CDR2 from the germline V gene are SGHTA and FQGNSA. The CDR3 region is CASSSLALSSYEQYF. CDR3 in DNA: TGTGCCAGCAGCTCCCTAGCGCTAAGCTCCTACGAGCAGTACTTC.

The chain recombines TRBV19 with TRBJ2-7; TRBD2 matches at 8 bases. J gave up 2 bases and V 6 bases, and 15 bases lay outside the gene matches. The CDR3 length is 17 residues. Per germline, CDR1 LNHDA and CDR2 SQIVND (reference sequence). The CDR3: CASRLGGAGNIPYEQYF. The CDR3 coding sequence is TGTGCCAGTAGACTCGGGGGGGCGGGCAACATACCCTACGAGCAGTACTTC.

The rearrangement joins TRBV28 to TRBJ1-3; D is uncertain. The CDR3 loop spans 16 amino acids. Trimming removed 6 bases from V and 4 bases from J, with 19 bases in between. CDR1 and CDR2 (germline): MDHEN, SYDVKM. CDR3 coding DNA: TGTGCCAGCAGCCCAGCGATCCTTCGCGGGGGAAACACCATATATTTT. It is translated as CASSPAILRGGNTIYF.

The rearrangement uses TRBV5-4 and TRBJ2-3; tentative D call: TRBD2 (6 bases). Germline CDR1 is SGHNT and CDR2 is YYREEE (reference sequence). V was clipped by 0 bases and J by 2 bases, with 10 bases between them. The CDR3 is 15 residues long. This chain's CDR3 is CASSLDGSDTDTQYF. CDR3 nucleotides: TGTGCCAGCAGCTTGGACGGGAGTGACACAGATACGCAGTATTTT.

V is TRBV15 and J is TRBJ2-1; 12 bases fit TRBD2. This CDR3 comprises 15 residues. The J segment lost 4 bases and the V segment lost 4 bases, leaving 2 bases of the junction unmatched. The germline V gene has CDR1 LNHNV and CDR2 YYDKDF (reference sequence). Here the CDR3 reads CATSTSGRGYNEQFF. For the CDR3, the DNA is TGTGCCACCAGCACTAGCGGGAGGGGTTACAATGAGCAGTTCTTC. The variable domain in full, with the rest retrieved from reference TRBV15 and TRBJ2-1, is DAMVIQNPRYQVTQFGKPVTLSCSQTLNHNVMYWYQQKSSQAPKLLFHYYDKDFNNEADTPDNFQSRRPNTSFCFLDIRSPGLGDTAMYLCATSTSGRGYNEQFFGPGTRLTVL.

This clone was picked up one time. The chain combines TRBV7-2 with TRBJ2-1; 11 nucleotides line up with TRBD2. The CDR3 is 16 amino acids. In germline, CDR1 is SGHTA, CDR2 FQGNSA. V was pared by 4 bases and J by 7 bases, with 9 bases of the junction left unmatched. In nucleotides, the CDR3 is TGTGCCAGCAGCTCCCCCCGACTAGCGGGATTAAATGAGCAGTTCTTC. It encodes CASSSPRLAGLNEQFF.

Regarding this clone: Other DNA sequences in the sample encode the same CDR3. The rearrangement uses TRBV6-1 and TRBJ2-1; weak D call: TRBD2 (6 bases). The CDR3 totals 15 residues. The germline V gene encodes CDR1 MNHNS and CDR2 SASEGT. The V and J ends lost 1 base and 1 base respectively, with 8 bases between them. DNA of the CDR3: TGTGCCAGCAGTGAAGGGAGGGCGTCCTACAATGAGCAGTTCTTC. This codes for CASSEGRASYNEQFF.

The gene calls are TRBV20-1 and TRBJ2-1; D uncertain. V lost 3 bases and J lost 6, with 3 bases in between. Germline V gene data show CDR1 as DFQATT and CDR2 as SNEGSKA (reference sequence). The length of the CDR3 is 10 residues. The CDR3 DNA reads as TGCAGTGCTAGCCTCAATGAGCAGTTCTTC. Encoded protein: CSASLNEQFF.

The V and J genes are TRBV27 and TRBJ1-5, with D perhaps matching TRBD1 (6 bases). CDR1 MNHEY and CDR2 SMNVEV come from the germline V gene (reference sequence). Trimming left V 2 bases short and J 6 bases short, with 11 bases between. The CDR3 consists of 14 residues. In DNA form, the CDR3 reads TGTGCCAGCAGTTTAACAGGGATAGGTCAGCCCCAGCATTTT. Protein sequence: CASSLTGIGQPQHF.

The chain carries TRBV5-4 and TRBJ1-1; TRBD1 agrees at 7 bases. CDR1 and CDR2 from the germline V gene are SGHNT and YYREEE (reference sequence). V shed 4 bases, J shed 4 bases, and the junction held 4 bases outside the gene matches. This CDR3 region has 13 residues. CDR3 coding DNA: TGTGCCAGCAGCCCTTGGACAGGCACTGAAGCTTTCTTT. Translation: CASSPWTGTEAFF.

In DNA form, the CDR3 reads TGTGCCAGCAGTTTAGGGGGCGGCGAGCAGTACTTC. This codes for CASSLGGGEQYF. V gene TRBV12-3 or TRBV12-4 combines with J gene TRBJ2-7; D might be TRBD1 (5 bases). The CDR3 contains 12 residues. Trimming shortened V by 1 base and J by 6 bases, and 7 bases separated the two germline ends.

The chain joins TRBV4-1 to TRBJ2-7, with 7 bases aligning to TRBD1. Germline CDR1 and CDR2: MGHRA and YSYEKL. The CDR3 is 14 residues long. J was trimmed by 3 bases and V by 2 bases; bases with no gene match: 4. This CDR3 is CASSQRTGNYEQYF. CDR3 sequence (DNA): TGCGCCAGCAGCCAACGGACAGGCAACTACGAGCAGTACTTC.

The rearrangement joins TRBV7-3 to TRBJ1-1, with D perhaps matching TRBD1 (6 bases). Germline assignment: CDR1 SGHTA and CDR2 FQGTGA. CDR3 length: 13 amino acids. Between the trimmed V and J ends, which lost 4 bases and 7 bases, there was a span of 13 bases. The CDR3 sequence: CASSSSGTHEAFF. The DNA for the CDR3 is TGTGCCAGCAGCTCAAGTGGGACACATGAAGCTTTCTTT.